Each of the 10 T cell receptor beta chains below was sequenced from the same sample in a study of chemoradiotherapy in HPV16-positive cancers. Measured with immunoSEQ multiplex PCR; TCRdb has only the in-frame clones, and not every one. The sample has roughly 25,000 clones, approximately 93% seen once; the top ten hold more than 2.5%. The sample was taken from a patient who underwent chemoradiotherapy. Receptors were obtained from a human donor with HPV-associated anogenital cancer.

The CDR3 protein is CASSQELAGGPSQETQYF. DNA for the CDR3: TGTGCCAGCAGCCAAGAGTTAGCGGGAGGGCCCTCCCAAGAGACCCAGTACTTC. This chain joins TRBV4-2 and TRBJ2-5, with 11 bases lining up with TRBD2. CDR1 is LGHNA and CDR2 is YNFKEQ in the germline V gene. The V segment lost 0 bases and the J segment 1 base; nucleotides outside the gene matches: 7. This CDR3 region has 18 residues.

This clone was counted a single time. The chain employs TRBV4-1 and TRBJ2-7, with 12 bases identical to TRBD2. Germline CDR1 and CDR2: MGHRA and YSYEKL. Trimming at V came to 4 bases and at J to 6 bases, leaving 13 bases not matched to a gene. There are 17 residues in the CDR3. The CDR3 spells CASSPLSGLAGRVEQYF. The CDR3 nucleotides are TGCGCCAGCAGCCCCCTATCAGGACTAGCGGGAAGGGTCGAGCAGTACTTC.

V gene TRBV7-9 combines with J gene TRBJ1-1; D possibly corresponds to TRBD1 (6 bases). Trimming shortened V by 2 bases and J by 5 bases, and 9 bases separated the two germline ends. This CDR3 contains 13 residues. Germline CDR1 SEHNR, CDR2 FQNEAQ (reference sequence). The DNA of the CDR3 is TGTGCCAGCAGCTTACAGGGGTTAACTGAAGCTTTCTTT. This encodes CASSLQGLTEAFF.

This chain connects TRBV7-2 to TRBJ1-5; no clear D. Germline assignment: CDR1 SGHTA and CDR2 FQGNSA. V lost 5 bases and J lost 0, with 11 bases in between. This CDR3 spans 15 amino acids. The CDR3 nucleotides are TGTGCCAGCAGCCACGCCCTTAATAGCAATCAGCCCCAGCATTTT. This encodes CASSHALNSNQPQHF.

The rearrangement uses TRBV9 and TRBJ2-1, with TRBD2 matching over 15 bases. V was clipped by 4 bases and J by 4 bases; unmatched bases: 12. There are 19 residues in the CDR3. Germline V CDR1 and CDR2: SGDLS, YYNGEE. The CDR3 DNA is TGTGCCAGCAGCCAAGGACTAGCGGGGGGGCCCAGCTTTTACAATGAGCAGTTCTTC. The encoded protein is CASSQGLAGGPSFYNEQFF.

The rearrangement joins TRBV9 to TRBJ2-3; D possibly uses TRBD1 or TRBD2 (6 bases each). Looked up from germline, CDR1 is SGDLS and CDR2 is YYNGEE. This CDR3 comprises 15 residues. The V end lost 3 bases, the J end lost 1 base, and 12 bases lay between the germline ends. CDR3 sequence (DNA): TGTGCCAGCAGCGCCGGGGGCTCCGGCACAGATACGCAGTATTTT. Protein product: CASSAGGSGTDTQYF.

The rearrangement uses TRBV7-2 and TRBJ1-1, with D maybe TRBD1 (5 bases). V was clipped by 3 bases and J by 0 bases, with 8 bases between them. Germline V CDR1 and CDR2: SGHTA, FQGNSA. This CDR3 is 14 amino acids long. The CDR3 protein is CASSFGTVNTEAFF. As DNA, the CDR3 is TGTGCCAGCAGCTTCGGGACTGTGAACACTGAAGCTTTCTTT.

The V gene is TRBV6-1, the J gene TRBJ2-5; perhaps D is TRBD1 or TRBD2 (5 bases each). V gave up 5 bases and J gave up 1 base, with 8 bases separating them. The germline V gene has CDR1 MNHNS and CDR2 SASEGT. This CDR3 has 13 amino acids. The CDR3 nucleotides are TGTGCCAGCAGTCCCGGGGCCCAAGAGACCCAGTACTTC. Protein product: CASSPGAQETQYF.

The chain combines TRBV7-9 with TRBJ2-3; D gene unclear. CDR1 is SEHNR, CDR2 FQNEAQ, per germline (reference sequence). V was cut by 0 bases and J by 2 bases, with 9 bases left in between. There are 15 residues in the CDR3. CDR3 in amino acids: CASSLAELITDTQYF. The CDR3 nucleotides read TGTGCCAGCAGCTTAGCGGAGCTTATCACAGATACGCAGTATTTT.

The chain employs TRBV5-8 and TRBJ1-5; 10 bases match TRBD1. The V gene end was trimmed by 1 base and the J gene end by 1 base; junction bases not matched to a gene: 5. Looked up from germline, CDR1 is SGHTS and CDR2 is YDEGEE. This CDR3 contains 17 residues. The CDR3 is CASSLRQGAWSNQPQHF. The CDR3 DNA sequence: TGTGCCAGCAGCTTGAGACAGGGGGCATGGAGCAATCAGCCCCAGCATTTT.